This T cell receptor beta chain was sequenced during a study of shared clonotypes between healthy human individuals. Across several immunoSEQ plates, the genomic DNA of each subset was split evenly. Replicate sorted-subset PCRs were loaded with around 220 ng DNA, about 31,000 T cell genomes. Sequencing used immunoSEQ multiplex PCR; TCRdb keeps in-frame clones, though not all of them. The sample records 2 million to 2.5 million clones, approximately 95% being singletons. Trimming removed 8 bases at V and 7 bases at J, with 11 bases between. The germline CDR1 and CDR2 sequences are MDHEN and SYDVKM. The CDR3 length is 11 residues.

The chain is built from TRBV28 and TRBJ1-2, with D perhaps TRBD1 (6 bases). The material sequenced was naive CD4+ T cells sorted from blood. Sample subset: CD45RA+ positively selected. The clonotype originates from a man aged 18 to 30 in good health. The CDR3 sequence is CASGGTFGYTF. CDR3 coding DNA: TGTGCCAGCGGGGGGACATTTGGCTACACCTTC.